These 15 T cell receptor beta chains originate from one sample sequenced in a study of T cells in Graves' hyperthyroidism and ophthalmopathy (dated by TCRdb to the late 2010s). The library was produced with multiplex PCR. Sequencing relied on an Illumina HiSeq 2000. Amplification of TCR beta CDR3 regions was carried out from RNA transcripts. The TCR CDR3 was subjected to a first round of RT-PCR using the HTBI primer set and the Qiagen OneStep RT-PCR kit. TCRdb reanalyzed the raw reads on its own, using fastp at Q25 for trimming and MiXCR for clone calling, and kept in-frame beta chains. Every CDR3 protein is listed once, alongside the most common genes and DNA of its rows. This sample holds 360,000 or so distinct CDR3 sequences; 15% to 20% were observed only once. 15% to 19% of the sample goes to the ten largest clones. What was sequenced was blood. These receptors all come from a woman aged 40 to 55 with Graves' ophthalmopathy.

This clonotype was seen at least ten times. The rearrangement uses TRBV19 and TRBJ1-1; tentatively, D is TRBD1 (5 bases). This CDR3 is 15 amino acids long. V was clipped by 1 base and J by 0 bases, with 9 bases between them. Germline CDR1 reads LNHDA; CDR2 reads SQIVND (reference sequence). CDR3 nucleotide sequence: TGTGCCAGTAGTATAGCAGGGTTGATGAACACTGAAGCTTTCTTT. Translation gives CASSIAGLMNTEAFF.

This clonotype was observed at least ten times. The chain uses TRBV7-2 and TRBJ2-2; weak D call: TRBD2 (5 bases). The CDR3 totals 13 residues. Germline V gene data show CDR1 as SGHTA and CDR2 as FQGNSA. V lost 5 bases to trimming and J lost 7 bases, with 11 bases between them. CDR3 in amino acids: CASSQGGDGELFF. The DNA of the CDR3 is TGTGCCAGCAGCCAAGGAGGAGACGGGGAGCTGTTTTTT.

This clonotype has ten or more counts. V gene TRBV18 combines with J gene TRBJ2-2; no clear D gene. The ends were cut back, 4 bases at V and 7 bases at J, with 4 bases in the middle. CDR1 KGHSH and CDR2 LQKENI come from the germline V gene. The CDR3 contains 11 residues. The CDR3 is CASSRGGELFF. CDR3 in DNA: TGTGCCAGCTCACGAGGCGGGGAGCTGTTTTTT.

The J gene is TRBJ2-2, the V gene TRBV30; possibly TRBD1 for D (5 bases). CDR1 GTSNPN and CDR2 SVGIG come from the germline V gene (reference sequence). The CDR3 sequence is 15 residues long. The V gene lost 0 bases and the J gene lost 2 bases, with 10 bases spanning the gap. The CDR3 region is CAWSVPRENTGELFF. The DNA for the CDR3 is TGTGCCTGGAGTGTACCCAGGGAAAACACCGGGGAGCTGTTTTTT.

The chain uses TRBV6-1 and TRBJ1-3; tentatively, D is TRBD1 (6 bases). This CDR3 has 16 amino acids. Trimming shortened V by 4 bases and J by 5 bases, and 18 bases separated the two germline ends. Germline V lookup: CDR1 MNHNS, CDR2 SASEGT. This CDR3 reads CASSGRVGGRRNTIYF. For the CDR3, the DNA is TGTGCCAGCAGTGGGAGGGTCGGGGGCCGCAGAAACACCATATATTTT.

This clonotype was observed many times. The V gene is TRBV28, the J gene TRBJ2-7, with D perhaps TRBD1 or TRBD2 (6 bases each). Germline V gene data show CDR1 as MDHEN and CDR2 as SYDVKM. The CDR3 consists of 14 residues. V lost 1 base, J lost 3 bases, and 10 bases lay in between. The CDR3 sequence is CASSLYRGDYEQYF. The CDR3 DNA follows: TGTGCCAGCAGTTTATATAGGGGGGACTACGAGCAGTACTTC.

Note on this clonotype: The germline gene is not matched at one end of the junction; a read error may be the cause. V is TRBV6-1 and J is TRBJ1-1; D possibly corresponds to TRBD1 (5 bases). CDR3 length: 13 amino acids. The germline gives CDR1 MNHNS, CDR2 SASEGT. The CDR3 loop is CVSTGPRGTEAFF. The DNA of the CDR3 is TGTGTCAGCACGGGACCCCGAGGGACTGAAGCTTTCTTT.

V gene TRBV28 combines with J gene TRBJ1-5; 9 bases line up with TRBD1. The CDR3 spans 15 residues. CDR1 is MDHEN, CDR2 SYDVKM, per germline. V was pared by 8 bases and J by 5 bases, with 10 bases of the junction left unmatched. The CDR3 DNA follows: TGTGCCAGCGGAAGGACAGGGGTGTCTCATCAGCCCCAGCATTTT. This gives the protein CASGRTGVSHQPQHF.

The genes are TRBV11-2 and TRBJ2-5; D may be TRBD1 (5 bases). The germline V gene encodes CDR1 SGHAT and CDR2 FQNNGV. V dropped 7 bases and J dropped 5 bases, with 20 bases sitting between them. The CDR3 covers 15 residues. For the CDR3, the DNA is TGTGCCAGCACCAAGGATCATAGGGGTGGGGAGACCCAGTACTTC. Translation: CASTKDHRGGETQYF.

This clonotype has at least ten counts. The rearrangement links TRBV6-2 or TRBV6-3 to TRBJ2-5; TRBD1 might be the D (6 bases). Germline assignment: CDR1 MNHEY and CDR2 SVGEGT. Trimming pared 2 bases from V and 6 bases from J, leaving 13 bases between. This CDR3 is built from 14 residues. This CDR3 is CASSYTRGTKTQYF. The CDR3 bases are TGTGCCAGCAGTTACACGAGGGGGACGAAGACCCAGTACTTC.

This clonotype came up many times. This rearrangement joins TRBV28 to TRBJ2-2, with a weak D call TRBD1 (6 bases). The germline V and J ends were trimmed by 1 base and 8 bases, with 14 bases remaining between them. Germline assignment: CDR1 MDHEN and CDR2 SYDVKM. CDR3 length: 15 residues. CDR3 sequence: CASSLLGASTGELFF. In nucleotides, the CDR3 is TGTGCCAGCAGTTTATTGGGGGCTTCGACGGGGGAGCTGTTTTTT.

Many counts were recorded for this clonotype. The chain joins TRBV6-1 to TRBJ2-2; 9 bases align to TRBD2. CDR1 and CDR2 (germline): MNHNS, SASEGT. With 3 bases clipped from V and 4 bases from J, the junction kept 12 bases outside the gene matches. The length of the CDR3 is 18 residues. The CDR3 spells CASSDVGGRAVFTGELFF. CDR3 bases: TGTGCCAGCAGTGATGTGGGCGGGAGGGCGGTTTTCACCGGGGAGCTGTTTTTT.

This clonotype was seen ten or more times. This sequence joins TRBV11-2 and TRBJ1-1; D might be TRBD1 (5 bases). The CDR3 length is 16 residues. The germline CDR1 and CDR2 sequences are SGHAT and FQNNGV. The V gene lost 4 bases and the J gene lost 1 base, with 16 bases spanning the gap. In nucleotides, the CDR3 is TGTGCCAGCAGCTCGACTAAGAGGGGAGCGAACACTGAAGCTTTCTTT. This translates into CASSSTKRGANTEAFF.

This sequence joins TRBV6-1 and TRBJ1-2, with 7 bases lining up with TRBD1. This CDR3 region has 15 residues. After removal of 6 bases from V and 0 bases from J, the junction contained 7 bases not matched to a gene. The germline V gene has CDR1 MNHNS and CDR2 SASEGT. CDR3 in amino acids: CASRFTTGSNYGYTF. The CDR3 coding sequence is TGTGCCAGCAGATTTACGACAGGGTCTAACTATGGCTACACCTTC.

This chain connects TRBV28 to TRBJ2-6, with D uncertain. Germline CDR1 reads MDHEN; CDR2 reads SYDVKM. V was pared by 6 bases and J by 5 bases, with 5 bases between. The length of the CDR3 is 12 residues. The DNA for the CDR3 is TGTGCCAGCAGGCCCCGGGCCAACGTCCTGACTTTC. Translating it yields CASRPRANVLTF.